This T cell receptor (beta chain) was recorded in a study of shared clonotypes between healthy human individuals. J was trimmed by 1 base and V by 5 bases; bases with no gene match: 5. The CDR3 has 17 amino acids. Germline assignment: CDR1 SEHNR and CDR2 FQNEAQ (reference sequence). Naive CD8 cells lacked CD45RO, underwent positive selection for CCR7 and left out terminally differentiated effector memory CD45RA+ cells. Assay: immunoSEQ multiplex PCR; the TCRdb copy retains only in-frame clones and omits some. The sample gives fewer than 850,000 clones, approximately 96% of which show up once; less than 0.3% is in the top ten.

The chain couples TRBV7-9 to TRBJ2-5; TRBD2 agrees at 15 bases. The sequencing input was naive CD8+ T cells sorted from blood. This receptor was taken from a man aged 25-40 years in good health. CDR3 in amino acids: CASSTPGLAGGQETQYF. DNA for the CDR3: TGTGCCAGCAGCACCCCGGGACTAGCGGGGGGCCAAGAGACCCAGTACTTC.